The entry that follows covers one TCR beta chain sequence. Per the authors' pipeline: Amplification of reference gene primers was used by the study to estimate nucleated cell counts. The table came from immunoSEQ multiplex PCR; TCRdb's copy has only in-frame clones and leaves some out. From that table come the V and J calls and clone size; the DNA was used to work out D and trimming. The sample consists of about 150,000 clones, roughly 79% of them appearing once. The data originate from a study of blood T cell repertoires in COVID-19. Study information: T cells, B-cell-depleted T cells, or PBMCs provided the cDNA or gDNA that served as material.

With V trimmed by 6 bases and J by 4 bases, 10 bases remained unmatched. Germline-derived CDR1 and CDR2 are KGHSH and LQKENI. This CDR3 has 15 residues. The receptor was derived from a man between 50 and 59 years old with active or convalescent COVID-19. The rearrangement uses TRBV18 and TRBJ2-7; the match to TRBD1 covers 9 bases. The specimen was peripheral blood. The DNA for the CDR3 is TGTGCCAGCTCTCCCGGGTTGGGACAGGGTTACGAGCAGTACTTC. Its protein is CASSPGLGQGYEQYF.